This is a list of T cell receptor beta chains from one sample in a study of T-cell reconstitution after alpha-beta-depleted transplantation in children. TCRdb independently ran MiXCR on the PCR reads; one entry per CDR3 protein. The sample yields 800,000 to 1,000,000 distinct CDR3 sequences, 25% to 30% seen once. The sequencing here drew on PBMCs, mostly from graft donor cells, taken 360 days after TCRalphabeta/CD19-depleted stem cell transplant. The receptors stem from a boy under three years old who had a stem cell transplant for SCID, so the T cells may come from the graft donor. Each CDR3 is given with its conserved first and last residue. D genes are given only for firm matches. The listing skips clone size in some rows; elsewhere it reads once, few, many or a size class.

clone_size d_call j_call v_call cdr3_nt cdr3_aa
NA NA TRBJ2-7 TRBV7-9 TGTGCCAGCAGCTTAACCGCAACAGGGTCTTCCTACGAGCAGTACTTC CASSLTATGSSYEQYF
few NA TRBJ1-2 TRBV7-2 TGTGCCAGCAGAACAGATAAGGGCTATGGCTACACCTTC CASRTDKGYGYTF
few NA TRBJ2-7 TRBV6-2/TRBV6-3 TGTGCCAGCATAAGGGACCGATTTAGTTGGTACGAGCAGTACTTC CASIRDRFSWYEQYF
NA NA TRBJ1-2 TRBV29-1 TGCAGCGTGACGGACGGCTATGGCTACACCTTC CSVTDGYGYTF
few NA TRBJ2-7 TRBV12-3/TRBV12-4 TGTGCCAGCAGTTTAGTACGGAACTACGAGCAGTACTTC CASSLVRNYEQYF
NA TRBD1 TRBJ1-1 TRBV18 TGTGCCAGCTCACTTACCAGGGGGAGGAGCACTGAAGCTTTCTTT CASSLTRGRSTEAFF
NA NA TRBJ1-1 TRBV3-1 TGTGCCAGCAGCCAAGGTCCTGGTGAGAACACTGAAGCTTTCTTT CASSQGPGENTEAFF
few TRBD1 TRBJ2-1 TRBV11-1 TGTGCCAGCAGCTTAGAGGGGGGGGACAGGGGGCGGAACAATGAGCAGTTCTTC CASSLEGGDRGRNNEQFF
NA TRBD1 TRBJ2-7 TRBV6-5 TGTGCCAGCAGGTCTCGACAGGGAACCTACGAGCAGTACTTC CASRSRQGTYEQYF
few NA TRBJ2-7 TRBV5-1 TGCGCCAGCAGCTCCCTGAGGTCGGGCGAGCAGTACTTC CASSSLRSGEQYF
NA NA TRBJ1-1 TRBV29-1 TGCAGCGTTGTAGGACTTAGCACTGAAGCTTTCTTT CSVVGLSTEAFF
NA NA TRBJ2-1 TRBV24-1 TGTGCCACTAAGGCGGGGGCTAACAATGAGCAGTTCTTC CATKAGANNEQFF
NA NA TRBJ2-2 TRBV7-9 TGTGCCAGCAGCTTAGCCGTCGGGGCTCCCGGGGAGCTGTTTTTT CASSLAVGAPGELFF
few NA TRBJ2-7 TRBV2 TGTGCCAGCGCAGTTTACGGCTACGAGCAGTACTTC CASAVYGYEQYF
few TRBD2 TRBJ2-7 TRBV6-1 TGTGCCAGCAGTCGGATGACTAGCGGGAACGTCTACGAGCAGTACTTC CASSRMTSGNVYEQYF
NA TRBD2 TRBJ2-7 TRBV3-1 TGTGCCAGCAGCTTTGCCCCGGGACTAGCGAACGAGCAGTACTTC CASSFAPGLANEQYF
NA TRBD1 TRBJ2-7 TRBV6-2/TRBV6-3 TGTGCCAGCAGTTACTCCATTACCCGCCCATCGGGACAGAACTACGAGCAGTACTTC CASSYSITRPSGQNYEQYF
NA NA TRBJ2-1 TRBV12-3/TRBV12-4 TGTGCCAGCAGGAAACAGGGTGGTGGGTCCTACAATGAGCAGTTCTTC CASRKQGGGSYNEQFF
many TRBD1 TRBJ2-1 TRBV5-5 TGTGCCAGCAGTTTTAGGACAGGGTCTTACAATGAGCAGTTCTTC CASSFRTGSYNEQFF
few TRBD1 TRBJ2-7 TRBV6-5 TGTGCCAGCAGTTACTCGAGGGACAGTGCCTACGAGCAGTACTTC CASSYSRDSAYEQYF
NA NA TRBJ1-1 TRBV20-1 TGCAGTGCTAGAGTAGGCAGGGAAGCTTTCTTT CSARVGREAFF
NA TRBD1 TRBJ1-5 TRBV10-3 TGTGCCATCAGTTGGGACAGTAGCAATCAGCCCCAGCATTTT CAISWDSSNQPQHF
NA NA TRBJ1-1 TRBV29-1 TGCAGCGTTGAAGATTCCGCTTTCTCCAACACTGAAGCTTTCTTT CSVEDSAFSNTEAFF